These 32 T cell receptor beta chains were all obtained from the same sample, sequenced in a study of identical twins. One entry per CDR3 protein results from TCRdb running MiXCR on the 5' RACE reads. The repertoire consists of 350,000 to 450,000 distinct CDR3 sequences, with roughly 18% occurring once and the leading ten covering around 12%. Sequencing used naive T cells sorted from blood. These TCRs come from a middle-aged man in good health.

V and J are TRBV29-1 and TRBJ2-5; either TRBD1 or TRBD2 may fit D (6 bases each). The V gene lost 3 bases and the J gene lost 4 bases, with 9 bases spanning the gap. Germline values: CDR1 SQVTM, CDR2 ANQGSEA. This CDR3 has 12 amino acids. The CDR3 bases are TGCAGCGTTGATGAGGGGGGAGAGACCCAGTACTTC. Protein sequence: CSVDEGGETQYF.

V is TRBV6-2 or TRBV6-3 and J is TRBJ1-1, with D possibly TRBD1 on 6 matching bases. The CDR3 is 15 residues long. Trimming shortened V by 6 bases and J by 3 bases, and 17 bases separated the two germline ends. The germline gives CDR1 MNHEY, CDR2 SVGEGT. As DNA, the CDR3 is TGTGCCAGCAGAAAGGGGACATTGTCGGACACTGAAGCTTTCTTT. Translated, it gives CASRKGTLSDTEAFF.

This clonotype was detected many times. The chain couples TRBV15 to TRBJ2-1; TRBD2 is a possible D gene (5 bases). Trimming took off 4 bases at V and 6 bases at J, with 10 bases between the two ends. Germline CDR1 and CDR2: LNHNV and YYDKDF (reference sequence). The CDR3 spans 13 residues. The CDR3 sequence is CATSTREPNEQFF. In DNA, the CDR3 is TGTGCCACCAGCACTAGGGAGCCCAATGAGCAGTTCTTC.

This clonotype was observed at least ten times. V usage is TRBV12-3 or TRBV12-4 and J usage is TRBJ2-7; D is uncertain. V shed 4 bases and J shed 5 bases, with 3 bases lying between them. This CDR3 is built from 10 residues. CDR3: CASSSNEQYF. In DNA form, the CDR3 reads TGTGCCAGCAGTTCCAACGAGCAGTACTTC.

The V gene is TRBV4-3, the J gene TRBJ2-1; no firm D call. CDR3 length: 13 amino acids. The V gene lost 2 bases and the J gene lost 8 bases, with 10 bases spanning the gap. The V gene's germline CDR1 is LGHNA and CDR2 YSLEER. CDR3 nucleotides: TGCGCCAGCAGCCAATTCGTTGTAGATGAGCAGTTCTTC. This translates into CASSQFVVDEQFF.

This clonotype was counted only a few times. The V call is TRBV4-3, the J call TRBJ1-5; TRBD1 aligns across 8 bases. This CDR3 comprises 16 residues. Germline CDR1 LGHNA, CDR2 YSLEER. V was clipped by 0 bases and J by 7 bases; unmatched bases: 8. The CDR3 DNA reads as TGCGCCAGCAGCCAAGATGCGACAGGGGAGTACCAGCCCCAGCATTTT. Translating it yields CASSQDATGEYQPQHF.

In the case of this clonotype: A much larger clonotype is one base distant, so this may be a read error. The chain combines TRBV12-3 or TRBV12-4 with TRBJ2-3, with D possibly TRBD1 on 6 matching bases. The V gene lost 3 bases and the J gene lost 1 base, with 23 bases spanning the gap. The CDR3 spans 19 residues. The CDR3 spells CASSFFPRGRRDRTDTQYF. Written as DNA, the CDR3 is TGTGCCAGCAGTTTTTTTCCTAGGGGGAGACGGGATCGCACAGATACGCAGTATTTT.

This chain connects TRBV5-5 to TRBJ2-7; D is perhaps TRBD2 (6 bases). Germline CDR1 SGHKS, CDR2 YYEKEE (reference sequence). V was pared by 0 bases and J by 4 bases, with 14 bases between. The CDR3 totals 15 residues. CDR3: CASSLGRGKAYEQYF. The CDR3 DNA reads as TGTGCCAGCAGCTTGGGGCGCGGGAAAGCGTACGAGCAGTACTTC.

A few counts support this clonotype. The gene calls are TRBV28 and TRBJ2-3; TRBD1 matches at 8 bases. Germline lookup yields CDR1 MDHEN and CDR2 SYDVKM. There are 19 residues in the CDR3. The J segment lost 0 bases and the V segment lost 6 bases, leaving 17 bases of the junction unmatched. CDR3 in DNA: TGTGCCAGCAGACCCGGGACAGGAGGTCCCTCCGCTAGCACAGATACGCAGTATTTT. Translated: CASRPGTGGPSASTDTQYF.

This clonotype was recorded a few times. The chain joins TRBV15 to TRBJ2-2; D unresolved. The CDR3 runs 11 residues. Germline V CDR1 and CDR2: LNHNV, YYDKDF (reference sequence). The V and J ends lost 1 base and 6 bases respectively, with 0 bases between them. The DNA for the CDR3 is TGTGCCACCAGCAGAGCCGGGGAGCTGTTTTTT. Residues: CATSRAGELFF.

This clonotype was detected only a few times. V is TRBV5-1 and J is TRBJ2-4; D unresolved. Germline CDR1 SGHRS, CDR2 YFSETQ. Trimming cost V 2 bases and J 0 bases, with 15 bases left between them. This CDR3 is 17 amino acids long. The CDR3 sequence: CASSLISARLAKNIQYF. CDR3 bases: TGCGCCAGCAGCTTAATCTCGGCCAGACTAGCCAAAAACATTCAGTACTTC. The whole variable domain, filled in from reference TRBV5-1 and TRBJ2-4, reads KAGVTQTPRYLIKTRGQQVTLSCSPISGHRSVSWYQQTPGQGLQFLFEYFSETQRNKGNFPGRFSGRQFSNSRSEMNVSTLELGDSALYLCASSLISARLAKNIQYFGAGTRLSVL.

V and J are TRBV15 and TRBJ2-1, with D hard to call. V was shortened by 0 bases and J by 4 bases, with 7 bases between the two germline ends. The CDR3 spans 14 residues. Germline V gene data show CDR1 as LNHNV and CDR2 as YYDKDF (reference sequence). This chain's CDR3 is CATSREGLYNEQFF. The DNA for the CDR3 is TGTGCCACCAGCAGAGAGGGATTGTACAATGAGCAGTTCTTC.

This clonotype showed up just a few times. This CDR3 reads CASSQGQQGRLTNEKLFF. For the CDR3, the DNA is TGCGCCAGCAGCCAAGGGCAACAGGGGAGGTTGACTAATGAAAAACTGTTTTTT. This chain connects TRBV4-3 to TRBJ1-4, with TRBD1 identical over 7 bases. Per germline, CDR1 LGHNA and CDR2 YSLEER. The CDR3 loop spans 18 amino acids. V shed 1 base and J 2 bases; nucleotides not matched to a gene: 10.

This clonotype came up a few times. The chain joins TRBV29-1 to TRBJ2-7, with D perhaps matching TRBD2 (7 bases). In germline, CDR1 is SQVTM, CDR2 ANQGSEA. The CDR3 length is 14 residues. Trimming removed 4 bases at V and 3 bases at J, with 16 bases between. The CDR3 sequence is CSVVELGGHYEQYF. CDR3 nucleotide sequence: TGCAGCGTTGTAGAGTTGGGGGGGCACTACGAGCAGTACTTC.

The rearrangement links TRBV15 to TRBJ2-5, with D hard to call. There are 13 residues in the CDR3. Germline loops: CDR1 LNHNV, CDR2 YYDKDF (reference sequence). V lost 0 bases and J lost 6, with 8 bases in between. The CDR3 is CATSREGYKTQYF. The CDR3 DNA is TGTGCCACCAGCAGAGAAGGTTACAAGACCCAGTACTTC. Full variable domain (rest looked up from reference TRBV15 and TRBJ2-5): DAMVIQNPRYQVTQFGKPVTLSCSQTLNHNVMYWYQQKSSQAPKLLFHYYDKDFNNEADTPDNFQSRRPNTSFCFLDIRSPGLGDTAMYLCATSREGYKTQYFGPGTRLLVL.

This chain connects TRBV10-3 to TRBJ2-7; 7 bases match TRBD2. Germline V gives CDR1 ENHRY, CDR2 SYGVKD. There are 12 residues in the CDR3. Trimming cost V 5 bases and J 3 bases; bases outside gene matches: 1. CDR3: CAISSGNYEQYF. Here the CDR3 DNA reads TGTGCCATCAGTAGCGGGAACTACGAGCAGTACTTC.

The chain employs TRBV5-4 and TRBJ2-7, with D tentatively TRBD2 (5 bases). The germline CDR1 and CDR2 sequences are SGHNT and YYREEE (reference sequence). Trimming took 3 bases from V and 2 from J, leaving 12 bases between them. The CDR3 runs to 14 residues. CDR3 loop: CASSYPGVPYEQYF. CDR3 nucleotide sequence: TGTGCCAGCAGCTACCCCGGGGTTCCCTACGAGCAGTACTTC.

In this sample, this clonotype turned up once. The gene calls are TRBV18 and TRBJ2-5, with 7 positions matching TRBD1. The CDR3 loop spans 15 amino acids. J was trimmed by 1 base and V by 4 bases; bases with no gene match: 6. Germline loops: CDR1 KGHSH, CDR2 LQKENI. The CDR3 sequence is CASSLQNRGQETQYF. The CDR3 DNA is TGTGCCAGCTCACTTCAAAACAGGGGCCAAGAGACCCAGTACTTC.

The gene calls are TRBV4-1 and TRBJ1-6; tentative D call: TRBD1 (6 bases). This CDR3 comprises 15 residues. The germline V gene has CDR1 MGHRA and CDR2 YSYEKL. The V gene lost 3 bases and the J gene lost 6 bases, with 12 bases spanning the gap. CDR3 region: CASSHVGGANSPLHF. The CDR3 DNA is TGCGCCAGCAGCCACGTCGGGGGGGCTAATTCACCCCTCCACTTT.

This clonotype was found many times. The chain uses TRBV5-1 and TRBJ2-3; 7 bases are a match to TRBD1. V trimming: 4 bases; J trimming: 6 bases; junction bases outside the gene matches: 8. The germline V gene encodes CDR1 SGHRS and CDR2 YFSETQ. The CDR3 loop spans 14 amino acids. The CDR3 coding sequence is TGCGCCAGCAGCCTCGGACAGGTTCCCGATACGCAGTATTTT. This gives the protein CASSLGQVPDTQYF.

This clonotype showed up just a few times. The chain employs TRBV7-2 and TRBJ2-7, with D possibly TRBD2 on 7 matching bases. The length of the CDR3 is 17 residues. Looked up from germline, CDR1 is SGHTA and CDR2 is FQGNSA. V lost 0 bases and J 2 bases, leaving 17 bases between the germline ends. CDR3 sequence (DNA): TGTGCCAGCAGCTTAGCGCTCTCGGGGGGCGCTCCCTACGAGCAGTACTTC. It specifies CASSLALSGGAPYEQYF.

The rearrangement joins TRBV24-1 to TRBJ2-5, with TRBD1 as a possible D gene (5 bases). Germline-derived CDR1 and CDR2 are KGHDR and SFDVKD. V gave up 2 bases and J gave up 4 bases, with 19 bases separating them. The CDR3 loop spans 17 amino acids. The DNA of the CDR3 is TGTGCCACCAGTGATTCCGCCGACGGCAGGGCGCGAGAGACCCAGTACTTC. Residues: CATSDSADGRARETQYF.

The V call is TRBV4-2, the J call TRBJ2-2; D is perhaps TRBD1 (6 bases). The V end was cut by 0 bases, the J end by 0 bases, with 11 bases between. CDR1 is LGHNA, CDR2 YNFKEQ, per germline. The CDR3 has 17 amino acids. CDR3 amino acids: CASSQEVRGPNTGELFF. CDR3 bases: TGTGCCAGCAGCCAAGAGGTCAGGGGCCCGAACACCGGGGAGCTGTTTTTT.

V and J are TRBV20-1 and TRBJ2-7; D unclear. Germline values: CDR1 DFQATT, CDR2 SNEGSKA (reference sequence). The ends were cut back, 6 bases at V and 6 bases at J, with 21 bases in the middle. CDR3 size: 14 residues. CDR3 bases: TGCAGTGCGCAGAGAGAAGGATATACCCGCGAGCAGTACTTC. It yields the protein CSAQREGYTREQYF.

This chain uses TRBV28 with TRBJ2-2; TRBD1 is a possible D gene (5 bases). This CDR3 contains 15 residues. The V and J ends lost 4 bases and 2 bases respectively, with 11 bases between them. Germline V lookup: CDR1 MDHEN, CDR2 SYDVKM. CDR3 DNA: TGTGCCAGCAGTTGGTTTCAGGGTAACACCGGGGAGCTGTTTTTT. This encodes CASSWFQGNTGELFF.

This chain uses TRBV28 with TRBJ2-1, with 11 bases lining up with TRBD2. Germline V gene sequence: CDR1 MDHEN, CDR2 SYDVKM. The CDR3 runs to 16 residues. V trimming: 5 bases; J trimming: 9 bases; junction bases outside the gene matches: 12. CDR3 amino acids: CASSTISGRGEGEQFF. For the CDR3, the DNA is TGTGCCAGCAGTACCATTAGCGGGAGGGGCGAGGGTGAGCAGTTCTTC.

This clonotype was counted ten times or more. This chain uses TRBV11-2 with TRBJ2-3, with unresolved D. Germline V gives CDR1 SGHAT, CDR2 FQNNGV. V was pared by 0 bases and J by 10 bases, with 8 bases between. The CDR3 has 12 residues. CDR3 loop: CASSLDRPSQYF. The CDR3, as DNA: TGTGCCAGCAGCTTAGATCGGCCTTCGCAGTATTTT.

In its sample, this clonotype was seen a few times. The V call is TRBV28, the J call TRBJ2-1; perhaps D is TRBD1 or TRBD2 (6 bases each). The CDR3 contains 17 residues. Germline CDR1 MDHEN, CDR2 SYDVKM. V lost 6 bases to trimming and J lost 0 bases, with 18 bases between them. CDR3 sequence reads: CASSPLGGHPSYNEQFF. The CDR3 nucleotides read TGTGCCAGCAGCCCCCTGGGGGGCCATCCCTCCTACAATGAGCAGTTCTTC.

This clonotype was counted many times. The chain is built from TRBV5-6 and TRBJ2-7; 9 nucleotides line up with TRBD1. The CDR3 spans 15 residues. Trimming removed 3 bases from V and 5 bases from J; junction bases left unmatched: 9. In germline, CDR1 is SGHDT, CDR2 YYEEEE. CDR3: CASSSWGTGFNEQYF. The CDR3, as DNA: TGTGCCAGCAGCTCCTGGGGGACAGGGTTCAACGAGCAGTACTTC.

Only a few counts were recorded for this clonotype. The chain is built from TRBV6-5 and TRBJ2-7, with D possibly TRBD1 on 6 matching bases. Trimming removed 2 bases at V and 2 bases at J, with 10 bases between. Per germline, CDR1 MNHEY and CDR2 SVGAGI. The CDR3 has 14 residues. The CDR3 spells CASSYGQNPYEQYF. The CDR3 DNA sequence: TGTGCCAGCAGTTACGGACAGAACCCCTACGAGCAGTACTTC.

The chain joins TRBV7-6 to TRBJ2-3, with a weak D call TRBD2 (5 bases). Germline V gives CDR1 SGHVS, CDR2 FNYEAQ. The CDR3 has 18 amino acids. V was shortened by 1 base and J by 0 bases, with 17 bases between the two germline ends. The CDR3 spells CASSLERVDYPSTDTQYF. The CDR3 region has the DNA TGTGCCAGCAGCTTAGAAAGGGTTGACTACCCAAGCACAGATACGCAGTATTTT.

The CDR3 bases are TGTGCCAGCAGCAGGGCGACTAGCGGGTTTTTCTACGAGCAGTACTTC. Its protein is CASSRATSGFFYEQYF. The genes are TRBV6-2 or TRBV6-3 and TRBJ2-7; TRBD2 agrees at 10 bases. Germline CDR1 MNHEY, CDR2 SVGEGT. The length of the CDR3 is 16 residues. J gave up 3 bases and V 6 bases, and 11 bases lay outside the gene matches.